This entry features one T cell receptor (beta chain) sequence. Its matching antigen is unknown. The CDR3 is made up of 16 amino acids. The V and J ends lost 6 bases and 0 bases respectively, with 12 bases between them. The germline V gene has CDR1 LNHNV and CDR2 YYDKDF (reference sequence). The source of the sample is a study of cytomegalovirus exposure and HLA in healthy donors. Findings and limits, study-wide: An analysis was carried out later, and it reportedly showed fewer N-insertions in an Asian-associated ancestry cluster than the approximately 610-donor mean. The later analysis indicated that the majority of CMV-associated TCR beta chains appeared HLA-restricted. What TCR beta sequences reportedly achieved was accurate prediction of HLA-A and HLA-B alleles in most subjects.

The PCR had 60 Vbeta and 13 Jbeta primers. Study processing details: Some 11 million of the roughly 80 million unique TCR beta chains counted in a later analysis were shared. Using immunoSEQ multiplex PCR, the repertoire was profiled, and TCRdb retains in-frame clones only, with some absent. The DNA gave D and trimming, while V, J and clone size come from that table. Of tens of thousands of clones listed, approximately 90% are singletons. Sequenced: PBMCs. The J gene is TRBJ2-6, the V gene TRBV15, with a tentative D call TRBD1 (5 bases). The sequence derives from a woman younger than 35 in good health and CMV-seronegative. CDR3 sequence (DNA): TGTGCCACCAGTATGGGGCAGGGCTCTGGGGCCAACGTCCTGACTTTC. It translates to CATSMGQGSGANVLTF.